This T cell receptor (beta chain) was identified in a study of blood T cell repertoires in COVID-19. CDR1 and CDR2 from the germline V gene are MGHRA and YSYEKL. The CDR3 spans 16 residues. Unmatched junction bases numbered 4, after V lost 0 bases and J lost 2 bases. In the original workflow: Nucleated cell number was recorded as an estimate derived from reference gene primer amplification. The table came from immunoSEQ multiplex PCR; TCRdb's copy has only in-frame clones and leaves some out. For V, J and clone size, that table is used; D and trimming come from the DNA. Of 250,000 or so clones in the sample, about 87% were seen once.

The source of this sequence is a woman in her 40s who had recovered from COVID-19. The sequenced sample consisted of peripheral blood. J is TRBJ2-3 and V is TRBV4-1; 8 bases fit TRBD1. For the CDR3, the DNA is TGCGCCAGCAGCCAAGAAAACAGGGGGAACACAGATACGCAGTATTTT. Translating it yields CASSQENRGNTDTQYF.